This record looks at one TCR beta chain sequence and its context. Germline V gene lookup returns CDR1 SGHNT and CDR2 YYREEE (reference sequence). With V trimmed by 5 bases and J by 1 base, 5 bases remained unmatched. This CDR3 region has 15 residues. The sample comes from a study of blood T cell repertoires in COVID-19. Looking at the study overall: PBMCs, B-cell-depleted T cells, or T cells provided the cDNA or gDNA that made up the material.

Authors' analysis steps: Reference gene primer amplification yielded estimated nucleated cell counts. The repertoire was sequenced with immunoSEQ multiplex PCR; TCRdb's copy has only in-frame clones and lacks some. V and J calls and clone size are those listed in that table; D and trimming were worked out from the DNA. The sample shows some 73,000 clones, approximately 77% of them seen only once. The chain employs TRBV5-4 and TRBJ2-5, with TRBD2 matching 10 bases. The sample was peripheral blood. The receptor comes from a man between 65 and 85 years old with COVID-19, enrolled during active disease. CDR3 DNA: TGTGCCAGCAGAGTGACTAGCGGGCCCCAAGAGACCCAGTACTTC. Translating gives CASRVTSGPQETQYF.